The TCR beta chain described here comes from a study of blood T cell repertoires in COVID-19. For the study at large: Italy, Spain and the United States were the sources of the convalescent and acute COVID-19 samples.

This CDR3 comprises 17 residues. V trimming: 5 bases; J trimming: 2 bases; junction bases outside the gene matches: 11. The germline V gene encodes CDR1 SEHNR and CDR2 FQNEAQ (reference sequence). This clone counts as large. Sequencing was performed with immunoSEQ multiplex PCR; in TCRdb, only in-frame clones are kept and a portion is missing. Here the sample spans about 100,000 clones, about 85% being singletons. The chain couples TRBV7-9 to TRBJ1-1, with TRBD1 identical over 10 bases. This TCR was sampled from a human donor in a cohort sampled during active COVID-19. The sequenced material came from peripheral blood. The CDR3 reads CASSPTGTGVYNTEAFF. CDR3 nucleotides: TGTGCCAGCAGCCCCACCGGGACAGGGGTTTATAACACTGAAGCTTTCTTT.